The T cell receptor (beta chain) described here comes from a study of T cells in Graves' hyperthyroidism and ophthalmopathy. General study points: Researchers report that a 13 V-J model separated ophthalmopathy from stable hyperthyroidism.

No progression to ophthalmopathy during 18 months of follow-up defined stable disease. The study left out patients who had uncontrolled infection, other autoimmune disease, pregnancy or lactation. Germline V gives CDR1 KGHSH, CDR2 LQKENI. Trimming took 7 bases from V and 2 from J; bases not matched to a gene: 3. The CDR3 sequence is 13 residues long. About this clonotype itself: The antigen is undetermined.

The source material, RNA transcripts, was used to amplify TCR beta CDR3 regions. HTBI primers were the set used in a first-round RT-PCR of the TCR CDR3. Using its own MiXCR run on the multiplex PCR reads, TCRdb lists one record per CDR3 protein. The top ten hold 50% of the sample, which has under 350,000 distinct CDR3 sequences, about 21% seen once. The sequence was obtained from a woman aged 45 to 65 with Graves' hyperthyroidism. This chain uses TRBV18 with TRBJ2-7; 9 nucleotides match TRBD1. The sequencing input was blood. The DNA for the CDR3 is TGTGCCAGCTTACGGACAGGGGCCTACGAGCAGTACTTC. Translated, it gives CASLRTGAYEQYF.